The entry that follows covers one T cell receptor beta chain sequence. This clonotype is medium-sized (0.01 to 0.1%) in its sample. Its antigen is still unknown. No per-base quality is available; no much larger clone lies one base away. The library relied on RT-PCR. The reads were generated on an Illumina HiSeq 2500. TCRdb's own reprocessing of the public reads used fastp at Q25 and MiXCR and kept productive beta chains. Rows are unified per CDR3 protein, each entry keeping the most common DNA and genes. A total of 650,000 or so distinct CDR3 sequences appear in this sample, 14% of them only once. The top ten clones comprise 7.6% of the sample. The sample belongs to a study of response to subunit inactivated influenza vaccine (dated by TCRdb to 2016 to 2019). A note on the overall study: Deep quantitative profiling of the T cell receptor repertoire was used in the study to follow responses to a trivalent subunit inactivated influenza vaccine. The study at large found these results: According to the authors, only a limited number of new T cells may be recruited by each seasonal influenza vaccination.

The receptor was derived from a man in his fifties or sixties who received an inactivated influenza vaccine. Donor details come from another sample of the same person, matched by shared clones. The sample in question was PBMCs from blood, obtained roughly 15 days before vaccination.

The CDR3 corresponds to CASRSGTDVSGNTIYF. The DNA sequence is as follows: TGTGCCAGCAGATCCGGGACTGACGTCTCTGGAAACACCATATATTTT. Rearrangement joined TRBV7-2 to TRBJ1-3; the best D guess is TRBD1, with 5 bases matching. The junction carries 15 bases between V and J, which are trimmed by 6 bases and 0 bases respectively. CDR1 SGHTA and CDR2 FQGNSA are derived from the germline V gene. The CDR3 has 16 amino acids, counting the end cysteine and phenylalanine. CDR3 DNA is the only sequence kept; it has 48 bases, read in frame from the first base.